Following are 5 T cell receptor beta chains from one sample sequenced in a study of T cell changes during pregnancy in multiple sclerosis. Assay used: immunoSEQ multiplex PCR; TCRdb lists only in-frame clones, some missing. The top ten hold 1.5% of the sample, which has around 62,000 clones, approximately 90% seen once. Sequenced here: peripheral blood, sampled in the third trimester of pregnancy. Receptors were obtained from a female donor with multiple sclerosis, enrolled in a pregnancy study.

This clone showed up just once. V is TRBV5-1 and J is TRBJ2-7; 12 positions agree with TRBD2. Germline lookup yields CDR1 SGHRS and CDR2 YFSETQ. Unmatched junction bases numbered 5, after V lost 4 bases and J lost 6 bases. The CDR3 length is 14 residues. As DNA, the CDR3 is TGCGCCAGCAGCGAGACTAGCGGGAGTAGCGAGCAGTACTTC. As protein: CASSETSGSSEQYF. Variable domain in full (rest from reference TRBV5-1 and TRBJ2-7): KAGVTQTPRYLIKTRGQQVTLSCSPISGHRSVSWYQQTPGQGLQFLFEYFSETQRNKGNFPGRFSGRQFSNSRSEMNVSTLELGDSALYLCASSETSGSSEQYFGPGTRLTVT.

The chain has TRBV29-1 and TRBJ2-3, with 11 bases fitting TRBD2. Germline trimming cut 1 base from V and 0 bases from J; bases unmatched to any gene: 12. Germline loops: CDR1 SQVTM, CDR2 ANQGSEA. The CDR3 is made up of 19 amino acids. This chain's CDR3 is CSVEGDLAGGSSSTDTQYF. The DNA for the CDR3 is TGCAGCGTTGAAGGAGACCTAGCGGGAGGTTCCTCTAGCACAGATACGCAGTATTTT.

DNA of the CDR3: TGTGCCAGCAGTTTAGGGACAGGGCGAGGCGAGCAGTACTTC. It codes for CASSLGTGRGEQYF. The chain has TRBV28 and TRBJ2-7, with 9 bases that match TRBD1. CDR1 MDHEN and CDR2 SYDVKM come from the germline V gene. V dropped 2 bases and J dropped 6; count of bases not matched to a gene: 5. The length of the CDR3 is 14 residues. The full variable domain, completed using reference TRBV28 and TRBJ2-7, is DVKVTQSSRYLVKRTGEKVFLECVQDMDHENMFWYRQDPGLGLRLIYFSYDVKMKEKGDIPEGYSVSREKKERFSLILESASTNQTSMYLCASSLGTGRGEQYFGPGTRLTVT.

This chain connects TRBV4-1 to TRBJ1-1; D perhaps matches TRBD1 (5 bases). The CDR3 covers 16 residues. Germline lookup yields CDR1 MGHRA and CDR2 YSYEKL. Trimming took off 0 bases at V and 1 base at J, with 12 bases between the two ends. Here the CDR3 reads CASSQEGEHQNTEAFF. DNA of the CDR3: TGCGCCAGCAGCCAAGAAGGGGAACACCAGAACACTGAAGCTTTCTTT.

The rearrangement links TRBV19 to TRBJ2-1, with a weak D call TRBD2 (5 bases). V shed 5 bases and J shed 0 bases, with 11 bases lying between them. Per the germline V gene, CDR1 is LNHDA and CDR2 is SQIVND (reference sequence). The CDR3 loop spans 15 amino acids. The chain's CDR3 is CASSPTGSSYNEQFF. The CDR3 nucleotides are TGTGCCAGTAGTCCGACGGGGAGCTCCTACAATGAGCAGTTCTTC.